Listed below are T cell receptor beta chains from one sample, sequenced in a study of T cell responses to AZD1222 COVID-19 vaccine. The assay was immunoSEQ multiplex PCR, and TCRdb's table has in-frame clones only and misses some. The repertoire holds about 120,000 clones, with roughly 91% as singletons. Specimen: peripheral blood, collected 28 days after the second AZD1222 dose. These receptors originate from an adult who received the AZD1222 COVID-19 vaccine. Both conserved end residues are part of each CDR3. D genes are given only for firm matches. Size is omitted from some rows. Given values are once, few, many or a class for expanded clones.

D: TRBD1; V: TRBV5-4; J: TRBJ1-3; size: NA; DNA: TGTGCCAGCAGCGGACAGGGGTACGGAAACACCATATATTTT; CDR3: CASSGQGYGNTIYF
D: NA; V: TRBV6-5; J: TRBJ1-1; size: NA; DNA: TGTGCCACCAACGGACGTGGGGTTTCGGAAGCTTTCTTT; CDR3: CATNGRGVSEAFF
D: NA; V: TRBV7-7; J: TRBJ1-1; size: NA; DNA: TGTGCCAGCAGCCAACAGGAGGGGACTGAAGCTTTCTTT; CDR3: CASSQQEGTEAFF
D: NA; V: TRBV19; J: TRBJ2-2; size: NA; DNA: TGTGCCAGTAGTATTCGGGGACAGAACACCGGGGAGCTGTTTTTT; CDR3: CASSIRGQNTGELFF
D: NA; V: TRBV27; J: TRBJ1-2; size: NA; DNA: TGTGCCAGCAGCTCCATCGATCGGGACGGCGGCTACACCTTC; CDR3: CASSSIDRDGGYTF
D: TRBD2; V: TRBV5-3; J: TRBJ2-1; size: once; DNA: TGTGCCAGGGGGACTAGCGACTCCTACAATGAGCAGTTCTTC; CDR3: CARGTSDSYNEQFF
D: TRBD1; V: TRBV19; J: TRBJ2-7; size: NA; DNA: TGTGCCAGTAGTACCACAGGGGTCTACGAGCAGTACTTC; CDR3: CASSTTGVYEQYF
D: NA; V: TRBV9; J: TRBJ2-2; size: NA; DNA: TGTGCCAGCAGCGTAGGGGCCTATAGAGGGGCAGGGAACACCGGGGAGCTGTTTTTT; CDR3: CASSVGAYRGAGNTGELFF
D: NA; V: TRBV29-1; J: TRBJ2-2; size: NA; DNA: TGCAGCGTGCCGGGACGAGGCGGGGAGCTGTTTTTT; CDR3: CSVPGRGGELFF
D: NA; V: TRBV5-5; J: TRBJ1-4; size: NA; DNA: TGTGCCAGCAGCTTGTCCGGGGTTACTAATGAAAAACTGTTTTTT; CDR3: CASSLSGVTNEKLFF
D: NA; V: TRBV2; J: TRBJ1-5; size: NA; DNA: TGTGCCAGCAGTTATCCGGGAAGCAATCAGCCCCAGCATTTT; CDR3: CASSYPGSNQPQHF
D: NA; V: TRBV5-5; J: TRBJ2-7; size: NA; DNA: TGTGCCAGCAGCTTGATGGCGGGACAAATAACCGAGCAGTACTTC; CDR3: CASSLMAGQITEQYF
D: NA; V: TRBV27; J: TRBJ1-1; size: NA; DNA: TGTGCCAGCAGTAGAGGGGCAGACATGAACACTGAAGCTTTCTTT; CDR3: CASSRGADMNTEAFF
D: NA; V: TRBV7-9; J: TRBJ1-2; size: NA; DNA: TGTGCCAGCAGCTGGGGGGGCGATGGCTACACCTTC; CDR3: CASSWGGDGYTF
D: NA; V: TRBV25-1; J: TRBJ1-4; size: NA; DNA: TGTGCCAGCAGTGAACCTCAGGGAGAAAGTGAAAAACTGTTTTTT; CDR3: CASSEPQGESEKLFF
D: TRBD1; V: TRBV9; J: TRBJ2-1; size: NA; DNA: TGTGCCAGCAGCGTAGAACAGGGGAAGTTTTACAATGAGCAGTTCTTC; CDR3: CASSVEQGKFYNEQFF
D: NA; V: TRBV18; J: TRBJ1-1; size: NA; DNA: TGTGCCAGCTCACTGCAGACGCAACCGGGCACTGAAGCTTTCTTT; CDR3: CASSLQTQPGTEAFF
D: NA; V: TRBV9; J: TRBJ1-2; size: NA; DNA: TGTGCCAGCGGATCCGGTATGAAGTCCTCCGGTGGCTACACCTTC; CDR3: CASGSGMKSSGGYTF
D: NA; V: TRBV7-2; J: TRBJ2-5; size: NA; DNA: TGTGCCAGCAGTCCACCCGGCAGGGGGGGAGAGACCCAGTACTTC; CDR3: CASSPPGRGGETQYF
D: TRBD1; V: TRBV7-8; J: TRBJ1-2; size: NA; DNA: TGTGCCATCAAACAAACAGGGGGCAATGGCTACACCTTC; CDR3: CAIKQTGGNGYTF
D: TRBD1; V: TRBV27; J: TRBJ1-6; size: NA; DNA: TGTGCCAGCAGTTTCGGGGACAGTACCTCCTATAATTCACCCCTCCACTTT; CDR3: CASSFGDSTSYNSPLHF
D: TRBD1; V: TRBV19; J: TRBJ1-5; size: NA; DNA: TGTGCCAGTACGAGACAGGGGGGATACTATAGCAATCAGCCCCAGCATTTT; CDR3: CASTRQGGYYSNQPQHF
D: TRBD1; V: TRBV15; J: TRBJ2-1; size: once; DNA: TGTGCCACCAGCAGAGACCCGACAGGGGCCTACAATGAGCAGTTCTTC; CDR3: CATSRDPTGAYNEQFF
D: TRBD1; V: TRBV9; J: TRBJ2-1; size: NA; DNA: TGTGCCAGCAGCGTAGATGGACAGGGGGCCGATGAGCAGTTCTTC; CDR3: CASSVDGQGADEQFF
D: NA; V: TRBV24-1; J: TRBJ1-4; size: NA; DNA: TGTGCCACCAGTACCTGCGGGGGTAATGAAAAACTGTTTTTT; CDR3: CATSTCGGNEKLFF
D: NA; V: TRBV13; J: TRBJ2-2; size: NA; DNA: TGTGCCAGCAGCTTATTCGGGCAGTCGAACACCGGGGAGCTGTTTTTT; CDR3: CASSLFGQSNTGELFF
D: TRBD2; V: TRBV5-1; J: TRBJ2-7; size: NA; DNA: TGCGCCAGCAGCGCGGCGACTAGCGGGAGGGCCCGACCCTACGAGCAGTACTTC; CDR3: CASSAATSGRARPYEQYF